This TCR beta chain was identified during a study of vaccination and CD4 T cells after COVID-19. The treatment here: roughly 11-day PBMC culture with coronavirus spike peptide pools or control peptides (ViraFEST assay). This clonotype was seen just once. The antigen remains undetermined. Cultured CD4+ T cells had their DNA profiled by the Oncomine TCR Beta short-read assay. TCRdb ran MiXCR on the PCR reads and lists one entry per CDR3 protein. The sample shows roughly 15,000 distinct CDR3 sequences, 55% to 75% of them seen only once. This receptor was obtained from a human donor who had recovered from COVID-19. The sequenced sample was CD4+ T cells from blood, cultured in vitro.

The CDR3 loop is CASSLTSGGATEAFF. The CDR3 coding sequence is TGTGCCAGCAGCTTGACCTCCGGGGGGGCCACTGAAGCTTTCTTT. The chain carries TRBV11-2 and TRBJ1-1, with D perhaps TRBD1 (6 bases). The germline V gene has CDR1 SGHAT and CDR2 FQNNGV. The CDR3 covers 15 residues. The V end was cut by 3 bases, the J end by 4 bases, with 15 bases between.